The T cell receptor (beta chain) under discussion was sequenced for a study of Ad26.COV2.S vaccination and SARS-CoV-2 variants. V lost 2 bases and J 1 base, leaving 6 bases between the germline ends. The CDR3 length is 14 residues. Germline lookup yields CDR1 MNHEY and CDR2 SVGAGI. The method was immunoSEQ multiplex PCR; TCRdb's version includes in-frame clones alone and lacks a portion of them. The table records a few hundred thousand clones, around four fifths of them present only once. This clone has more than one count but fewer than ten. The treatment here: some 20 received Ad26.COV2.S at low or high dose, single or two shots; roughly 5 received placebo; per-sample allocation not given. Samples came from day 63 after the first vaccine or placebo injection.

V is TRBV6-5 and J is TRBJ1-5; no clear D. This TCR derives from a person aged 18-60 years who received the Ad26.COV2.S COVID-19 vaccine or a placebo. The source was peripheral blood, collected in a trial of Ad26.COV2.S vaccine versus placebo. The CDR3 sequence: CASSYAWSNQPQHF. The CDR3 bases are TGTGCCAGCAGTTACGCCTGGAGCAATCAGCCCCAGCATTTT.